The 5 T cell receptor beta chains below come from one sample, sequenced in a study of PD-L1 blockade in urothelial cancer. Sample time point: pretreatment peripheral blood. Method: immunoSEQ multiplex PCR; TCRdb's copy keeps in-frame clones and lacks some. The sample comprises around 33,000 clones, roughly four fifths of which are singletons, and 6.8% rests with the top ten. Sequences were derived from PBMCs, sampled around atezolizumab (anti-PD-L1) treatment. Source of these receptors: a man aged 55 to 69 with urothelial cancer.

The chain joins TRBV10-2 to TRBJ2-7; D might be TRBD2 (6 bases). With 0 bases removed from V and 4 bases from J, the gap between germline ends came to 16 bases. This CDR3 is 16 amino acids long. Per the germline V gene, CDR1 is WSHSY and CDR2 is SAAADI. In DNA form, the CDR3 reads TGCGCCAGCAGTGAGTCATCTTTAGCGGATACTTACGAGCAGTACTTC. It yields the protein CASSESSLADTYEQYF.

The genes are TRBV7-8 and TRBJ2-7, with D possibly being TRBD1 (6 bases). Trimming cost V 3 bases and J 3 bases, with 21 bases left between them. The CDR3 has 17 amino acids. Germline V lookup: CDR1 SGHVS, CDR2 FQNEAQ. CDR3: CASSLYLSGQTSYEQYF. CDR3 bases: TGTGCCAGCAGCTTGTATCTATCGGGACAAACAAGCTACGAGCAGTACTTC. The whole variable domain, filled in from reference TRBV7-8 and TRBJ2-7, reads GAGVSQSPRYKVAKRGQDVALRCDPISGHVSLFWYQQALGQGPEFLTYFQNEAQLDKSGLPSDRFFAERPEGSVSTLKIQRTQQEDSAVYLCASSLYLSGQTSYEQYFGPGTRLTVT.

The chain joins TRBV5-4 to TRBJ2-1, with TRBD2 identical over 7 bases. This CDR3 is 16 amino acids long. Trimming took 4 bases from V and 9 from J; bases not matched to a gene: 16. CDR1 and CDR2 (germline): SGHNT, YYREEE (reference sequence). CDR3 in DNA: TGTGCCAGCAGCCCTGGGACTACCGGATTTGGGGGTGAGCAGTTCTTC. Protein: CASSPGTTGFGGEQFF.

V is TRBV30 and J is TRBJ1-6; a weak D match, TRBD1 (5 bases). The V end lost 6 bases, the J end lost 3 bases, and 6 bases lay between the germline ends. The CDR3 length is 12 residues. Germline CDR1 and CDR2: GTSNPN and SVGIG (reference sequence). This CDR3 is CACDSYNSPLHF. The CDR3 bases are TGTGCCTGTGACAGCTATAATTCACCCCTCCACTTT.

V is TRBV10-3 and J is TRBJ2-7, with TRBD2 as a possible D gene (7 bases). In germline, CDR1 is ENHRY, CDR2 SYGVKD. Trimming took off 2 bases at V and 0 bases at J, with 14 bases between the two ends. This CDR3 is 16 amino acids long. The CDR3: CAISEGGAARSYEQYF. The CDR3 DNA reads as TGTGCCATCAGTGAGGGGGGGGCAGCCCGCTCCTACGAGCAGTACTTC.